The clone carrying this T cell receptor beta chain was picked up a small number of times. The junction had 13 bases not matched to a gene; V was cut back by 8 bases and J by 4 bases. The CDR3 consists of 15 residues. Per the germline V gene, CDR1 is MNHNY and CDR2 is SVGAGI (reference sequence). The PCR was carried out with 60 Vbeta primers and 13 Jbeta primers. Assay used: immunoSEQ multiplex PCR; TCRdb lists only in-frame clones, some missing. Of approximately 100,000 clones listed, roughly 69% are singletons. This specimen comes from a study of cytomegalovirus exposure and HLA in healthy donors. The receptor's source is a man aged 50-59 years in good health and CMV-seropositive. This chain connects TRBV6-6 to TRBJ1-1, with 7 positions matching TRBD1. Sequenced material: PBMCs. As DNA, the CDR3 is TGTGCCAGCCTGGGGGCGCAACAGGGGATCACTGAAGCTTTCTTT. It encodes CASLGAQQGITEAFF.